This T cell receptor beta chain was sequenced in a study of vaccination and CD4 T cells after COVID-19. Findings of the study overall: Researchers report that a median roughly 90% of reactive clones in convalescent patients surfaced only post-vaccination. Recorded median SARS-CoV-2-reactive clonotype numbers increased from about 20 to 38 without reaching significance.

J was trimmed by 4 bases and V by 4 bases; bases with no gene match: 8. The length of the CDR3 is 17 residues. Germline CDR1 reads SGHNT; CDR2 reads YENEEA. Using its own MiXCR run on the PCR reads, TCRdb lists one record per CDR3 protein. The profile shows 15,000 to 25,000 distinct CDR3 sequences, 60% of them singletons. Details on this clonotype: Its antigen is not known.

The sample in question was CD4+ T cells from blood, obtained after SARS-CoV-2 vaccination. This clonotype was obtained from a human donor who had recovered from COVID-19. This chain connects TRBV11-3 to TRBJ2-2, with TRBD2 matching over 11 bases. The CDR3 DNA follows: TGTGCCAGCAGCTCCGCTTTAGCGGGAGGGCCCACCGGGGAGCTGTTTTTT. As protein: CASSSALAGGPTGELFF.